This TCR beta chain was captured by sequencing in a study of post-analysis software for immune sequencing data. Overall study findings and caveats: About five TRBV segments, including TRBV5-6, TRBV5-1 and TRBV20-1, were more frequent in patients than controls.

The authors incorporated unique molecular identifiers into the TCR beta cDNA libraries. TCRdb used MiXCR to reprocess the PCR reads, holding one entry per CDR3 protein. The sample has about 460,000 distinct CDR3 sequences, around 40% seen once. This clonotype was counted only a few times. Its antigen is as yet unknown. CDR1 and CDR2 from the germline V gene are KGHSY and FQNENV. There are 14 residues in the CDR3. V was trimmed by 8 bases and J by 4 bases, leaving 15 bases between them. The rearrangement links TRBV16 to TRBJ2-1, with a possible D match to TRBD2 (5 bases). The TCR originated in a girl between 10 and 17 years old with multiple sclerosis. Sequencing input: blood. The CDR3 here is CASCLEGQYNEQFF. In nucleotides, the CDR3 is TGTGCCAGCTGCTTAGAGGGCCAGTACAATGAGCAGTTCTTC.